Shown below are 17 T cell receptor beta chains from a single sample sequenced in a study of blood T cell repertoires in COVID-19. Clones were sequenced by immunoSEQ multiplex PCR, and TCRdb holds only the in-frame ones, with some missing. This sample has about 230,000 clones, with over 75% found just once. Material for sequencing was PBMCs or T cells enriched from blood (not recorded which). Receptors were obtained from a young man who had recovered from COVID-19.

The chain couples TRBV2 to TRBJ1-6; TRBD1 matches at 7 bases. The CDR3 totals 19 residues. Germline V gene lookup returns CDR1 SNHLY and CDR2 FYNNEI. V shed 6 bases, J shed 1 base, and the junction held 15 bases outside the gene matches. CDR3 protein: CASSSLVVQGGSYNSPLHF. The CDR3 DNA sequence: TGTGCCAGCAGCTCTTTGGTGGTTCAGGGGGGATCCTATAATTCACCCCTCCACTTT.

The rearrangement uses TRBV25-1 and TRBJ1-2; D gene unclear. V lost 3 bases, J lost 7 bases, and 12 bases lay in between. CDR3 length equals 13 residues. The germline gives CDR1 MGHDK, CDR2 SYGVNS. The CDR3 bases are TGTGCCAGCAGTGAGGAGGCAGGCTCTGGCTACACCTTC. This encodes CASSEEAGSGYTF.

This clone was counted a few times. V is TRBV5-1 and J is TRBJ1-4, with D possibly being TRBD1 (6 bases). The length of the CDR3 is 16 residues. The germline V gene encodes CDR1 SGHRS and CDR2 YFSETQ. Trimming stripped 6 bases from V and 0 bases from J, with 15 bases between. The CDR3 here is CASMPTGIATNEKLFF. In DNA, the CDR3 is TGCGCCAGCATGCCGACAGGCATTGCAACTAATGAAAAACTGTTTTTT.

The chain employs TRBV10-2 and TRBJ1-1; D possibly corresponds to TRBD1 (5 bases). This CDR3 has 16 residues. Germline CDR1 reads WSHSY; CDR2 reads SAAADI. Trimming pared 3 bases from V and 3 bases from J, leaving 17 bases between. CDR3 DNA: TGCGCCAGCAGTGATTGGAGGGTATTGGGGCACACTGAAGCTTTCTTT. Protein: CASSDWRVLGHTEAFF.

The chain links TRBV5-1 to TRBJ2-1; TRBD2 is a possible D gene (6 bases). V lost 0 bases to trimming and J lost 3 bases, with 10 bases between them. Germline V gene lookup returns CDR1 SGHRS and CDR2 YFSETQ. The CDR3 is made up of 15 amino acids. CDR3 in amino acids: CASSLGGVIYNEQFF. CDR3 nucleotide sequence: TGCGCCAGCAGCTTGGGCGGGGTCATCTACAATGAGCAGTTCTTC. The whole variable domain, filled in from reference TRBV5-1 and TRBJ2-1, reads KAGVTQTPRYLIKTRGQQVTLSCSPISGHRSVSWYQQTPGQGLQFLFEYFSETQRNKGNFPGRFSGRQFSNSRSEMNVSTLELGDSALYLCASSLGGVIYNEQFFGPGTRLTVL.

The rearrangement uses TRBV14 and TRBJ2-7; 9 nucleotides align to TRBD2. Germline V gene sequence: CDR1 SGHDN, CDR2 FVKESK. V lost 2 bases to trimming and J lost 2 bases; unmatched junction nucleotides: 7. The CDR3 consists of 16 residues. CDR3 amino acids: CASSQREASGAYEQYF. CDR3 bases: TGTGCCAGCAGCCAAAGAGAGGCTAGCGGGGCCTACGAGCAGTACTTC. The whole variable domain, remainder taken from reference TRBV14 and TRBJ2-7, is EAGVTQFPSHSVIEKGQTVTLRCDPISGHDNLYWYRRVMGKEIKFLLHFVKESKQDESGMPNNRFLAERTGGTYSTLKVQPAELEDSGVYFCASSQREASGAYEQYFGPGTRLTVT.

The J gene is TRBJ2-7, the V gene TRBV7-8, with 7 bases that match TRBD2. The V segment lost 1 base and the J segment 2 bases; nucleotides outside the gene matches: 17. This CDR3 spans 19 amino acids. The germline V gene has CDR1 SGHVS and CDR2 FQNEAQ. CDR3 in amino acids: CASSLGSGGSLLNTYEQYF. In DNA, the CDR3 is TGTGCCAGCAGCTTAGGCAGTGGCGGGAGTCTCCTGAATACCTACGAGCAGTACTTC.

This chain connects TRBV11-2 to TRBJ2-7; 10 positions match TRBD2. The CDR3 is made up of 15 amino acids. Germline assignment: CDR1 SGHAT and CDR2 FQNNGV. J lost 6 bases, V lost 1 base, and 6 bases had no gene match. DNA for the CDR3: TGTGCCAGCAGCTTAGCTAGCGGGGGATCTGTCGAGCAGTACTTC. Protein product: CASSLASGGSVEQYF.

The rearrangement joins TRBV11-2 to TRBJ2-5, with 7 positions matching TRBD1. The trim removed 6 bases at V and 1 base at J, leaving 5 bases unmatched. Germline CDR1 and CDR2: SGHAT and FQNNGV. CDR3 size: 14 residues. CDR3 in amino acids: CASSRDSTQETQYF. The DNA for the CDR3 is TGTGCCAGCAGTCGGGACAGTACCCAAGAGACCCAGTACTTC.

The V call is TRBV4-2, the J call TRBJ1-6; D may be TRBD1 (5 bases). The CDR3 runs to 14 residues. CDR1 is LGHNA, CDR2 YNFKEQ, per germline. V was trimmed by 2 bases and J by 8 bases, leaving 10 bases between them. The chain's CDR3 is CASSQPARDSPLHF. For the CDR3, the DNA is TGTGCCAGCAGCCAACCCGCCAGGGATTCACCCCTCCACTTT.

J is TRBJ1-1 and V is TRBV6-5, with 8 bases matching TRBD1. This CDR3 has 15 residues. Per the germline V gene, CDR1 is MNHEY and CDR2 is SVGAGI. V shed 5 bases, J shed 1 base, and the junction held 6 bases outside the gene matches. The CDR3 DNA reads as TGTGCCAGCAGTCTCTCAGGGGGCGCGAACACTGAAGCTTTCTTT. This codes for CASSLSGGANTEAFF.

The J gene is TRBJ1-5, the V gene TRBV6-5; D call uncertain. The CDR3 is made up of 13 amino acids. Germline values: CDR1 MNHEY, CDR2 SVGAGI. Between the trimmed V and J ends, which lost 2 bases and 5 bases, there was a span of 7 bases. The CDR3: CASSYGRDQPQHF. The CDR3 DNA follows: TGTGCCAGCAGTTACGGCCGGGATCAGCCCCAGCATTTT.

The CDR3 DNA sequence: TGTGCCAGCAGATCCTTAGCTAACTATGGCTACACCTTC. It translates to CASRSLANYGYTF. The J gene is TRBJ1-2, the V gene TRBV28, with D uncertain. The germline V gene has CDR1 MDHEN and CDR2 SYDVKM. This CDR3 is built from 13 residues. V was pared by 6 bases and J by 0 bases, with 8 bases between.

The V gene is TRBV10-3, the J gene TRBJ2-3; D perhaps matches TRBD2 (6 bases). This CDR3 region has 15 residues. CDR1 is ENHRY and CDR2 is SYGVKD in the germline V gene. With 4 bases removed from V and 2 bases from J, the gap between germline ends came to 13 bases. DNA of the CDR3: TGTGCCATCAGTGGGGGACGGGGGATCACAGATACGCAGTATTTT. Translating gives CAISGGRGITDTQYF.

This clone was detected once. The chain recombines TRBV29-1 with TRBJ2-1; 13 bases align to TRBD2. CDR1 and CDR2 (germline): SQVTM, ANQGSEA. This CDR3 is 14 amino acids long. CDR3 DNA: TGCAGTGGAACTACCGGGACTAGCGGGGTTGAGCAGTTCTTC. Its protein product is CSGTTGTSGVEQFF.

DNA of the CDR3: TGTGCCAGCAGCTTAGGACCGGACAGTAACTATGGCTACACCTTC. It yields the protein CASSLGPDSNYGYTF. The chain couples TRBV7-2 to TRBJ1-2; D is perhaps TRBD1 (6 bases). The germline CDR1 and CDR2 sequences are SGHTA and FQGNSA. This CDR3 spans 15 amino acids. Trimming pared 1 base from V and 1 base from J, leaving 10 bases between. Full variable domain (missing parts from reference TRBV7-2 and TRBJ1-2): GAGVSQSPSNKVTEKGKDVELRCDPISGHTALYWYRQSLGQGLEFLIYFQGNSAPDKSGLPSDRFSAERTGGSVSTLTIQRTQQEDSAVYLCASSLGPDSNYGYTFGSGTRLTVV.

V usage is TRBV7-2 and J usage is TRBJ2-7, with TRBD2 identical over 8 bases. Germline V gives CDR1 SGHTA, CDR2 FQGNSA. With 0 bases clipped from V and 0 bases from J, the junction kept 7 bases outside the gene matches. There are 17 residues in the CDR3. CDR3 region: CASSLAGGGGRSYEQYF. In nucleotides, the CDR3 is TGTGCCAGCAGCTTAGCCGGGGGCGGGGGGCGCTCCTACGAGCAGTACTTC.